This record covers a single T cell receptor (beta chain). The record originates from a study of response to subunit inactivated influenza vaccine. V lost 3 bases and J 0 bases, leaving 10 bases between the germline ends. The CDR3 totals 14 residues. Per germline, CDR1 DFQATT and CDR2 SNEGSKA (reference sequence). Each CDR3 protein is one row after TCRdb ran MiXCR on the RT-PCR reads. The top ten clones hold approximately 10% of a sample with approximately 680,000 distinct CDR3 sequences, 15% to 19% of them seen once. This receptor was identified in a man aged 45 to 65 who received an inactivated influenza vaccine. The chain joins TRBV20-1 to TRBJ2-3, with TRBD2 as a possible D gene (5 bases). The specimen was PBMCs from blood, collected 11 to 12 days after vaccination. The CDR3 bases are TGCAGTGCTAGGAGGGCGGTTAGCACAGATACGCAGTATTTT. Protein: CSARRAVSTDTQYF.